The rows below give T cell receptor beta chains drawn from one sample of a study of CD8 T cell repertoires and HIV-1 epitope variants. Produced via immunoSEQ multiplex PCR; TCRdb's table is partial and in-frame only. The sample holds about 7,300 clones, around 62% seen once. Their target antigens are unknown. The material sequenced was cultured CD8+ T cells derived from PBMCs. These TCRs come from a male donor with HIV. CDR3s include the opening cysteine and the closing phenylalanine or tryptophan. A D gene is named only where the DNA matches it firmly. Some rows mark clone size as missing; the rest say once, few, many or name a class of expanded clone.

>.|TRBV11-3|.|TRBJ2-1
TGTGCCAGCAGCCCTTCGGGTGCCGGTGAGCAGTTCTTC
CASSPSGAGEQFF
>.|TRBV6-5|few|TRBJ1-1
TGTGCCAGCAGTTACTCCCCCTACACTGAAGCTTTCTTT
CASSYSPYTEAFF
>.|TRBV21-1|.|TRBJ1-5
TGTGCCAGCAGCAAAGGAGGACGACAGGAGAGCAATCAGCCCCAGCATTTT
CASSKGGRQESNQPQHF
>.|TRBV12-1|.|TRBJ2-2
TGTGCCAGCAGCTTTGAACGACCTACCGGGGAGCTGTTTTTT
CASSFERPTGELFF
>TRBD1|TRBV2|.|TRBJ1-2
TGTGCCAGCGGGAGGACAGGGCAGGACTATGGCTACACCTTC
CASGRTGQDYGYTF
>TRBD1|TRBV7-9|.|TRBJ2-1
TGTGCCAGCAGCTCGACAGGGGGCTGGAAGCTGGACAATGAGCAGTTCTTC
CASSSTGGWKLDNEQFF
>TRBD1|TRBV5-1|medium-sized|TRBJ2-1
TGCGCCAGCAGCCGTGGGACAGGTAACGAGCAGTTCTTC
CASSRGTGNEQFF
>.|TRBV19|.|TRBJ2-7
TGTGCCAGTTCCCCCGGACCCCAACGGGAGCAGTACTTC
CASSPGPQREQYF
>.|TRBV5-6|.|TRBJ2-7
TGTGCCAGCAGCTTGGGACAGTACCTTCGTGAGCAGTACTTC
CASSLGQYLREQYF
>.|TRBV11-2|.|TRBJ1-5
TGTGCCAGCAGCTTAGAAAGGGGTCAGCCCCAGCATTTT
CASSLERGQPQHF
>TRBD1|TRBV7-2|once|TRBJ1-5
TGTGCCAGCAGCTTACTTACAGGGGGAGGGGGGCAGCCCCAGCATTTT
CASSLLTGGGGQPQHF
>TRBD1|TRBV28|.|TRBJ1-1
TGTGCCAGCAGCCTTAGGGGACAGGGGGTGAACACTGAAGCTTTCTTT
CASSLRGQGVNTEAFF
>TRBD1|TRBV2|.|TRBJ1-1
TGTGCCAACCGACAGGGCCTGAACACTGAAGCTTTCTTT
CANRQGLNTEAFF
>.|TRBV4-1|few|TRBJ2-7
TGCGCCAGCAGCCAAGTAGTCACCCTTGGCGAGCAGTACTTC
CASSQVVTLGEQYF
>.|TRBV6-1|.|TRBJ1-6
TGTGCCAGCGGTGAGACAGGTATCGACTCACCCCTCCACTTT
CASGETGIDSPLHF
>.|TRBV4-1|.|TRBJ2-7
TGCGCCAGCAGCCAAGAATTGGGCCAGGGCGTACCCTACGAGCAGTACTTC
CASSQELGQGVPYEQYF
>TRBD2|TRBV14|.|TRBJ2-3
TGTGCCAGCAGCCAAGATAGGAGGGAGGGCCGGGGAGATACGCAGTATTTT
CASSQDRREGRGDTQYF
>TRBD1|TRBV5-6|.|TRBJ1-2
TGTGCCAGCAGCTCCCAAATTGGGGGACAGTCTAACTATGGCTACACCTTC
CASSSQIGGQSNYGYTF
>.|TRBV28|medium-sized|TRBJ1-1
TGTGCCAGCAGGACAGGAGAGGTCACTGAAGCTTTCTTT
CASRTGEVTEAFF
>.|TRBV19|.|TRBJ1-1
TGTGCCAGTGGTGAAGGAGGGGCGCACACTGAAGCTTTCTTT
CASGEGGAHTEAFF
>TRBD2|TRBV7-2|.|TRBJ2-1
TGTGCCAGCAGCTTAGAGCCCCGGACTAGCTGGGGCAATGAGCAGTTCTTC
CASSLEPRTSWGNEQFF
>.|TRBV27|.|TRBJ2-7
TGTGCCAGCAGTTTAGGAGAGACCCTCTACGAGCAGTACTTC
CASSLGETLYEQYF
>TRBD1|TRBV30|.|TRBJ2-7
TGTGCCTGGGCCCTGGGACAGGGCCGGTCCTACGAGCAGTACTTC
CAWALGQGRSYEQYF
>.|TRBV7-9|.|TRBJ2-7
TGTGCCAGCAGCCCCAGGGCGTCCCCCGAGCAGTACTTC
CASSPRASPEQYF
>TRBD1|TRBV7-9|.|TRBJ2-1
TGTGCCAGCAGCGGGACAGGGTATGAGCAGTTCTTC
CASSGTGYEQFF
>TRBD2|TRBV7-2|.|TRBJ2-7
TGTGCCAGCAGACCGAGGACTAGCGGGTACTACGAGCAGTACTTC
CASRPRTSGYYEQYF
>.|TRBV19|.|TRBJ2-1
TGTGCCAGTAGCACTGGACGCTGGGTTGATGAGCAGTTCTTC
CASSTGRWVDEQFF
>.|TRBV30|.|TRBJ1-6
TGTGCCTGGAGTGCCCCGGGACGGGGGAATTCACCCCTCCACTTT
CAWSAPGRGNSPLHF
>.|TRBV28|.|TRBJ2-2
TGTGCCAGCAGTCTAGAGGGGGGGGCCGGGGAGCTGTTTTTT
CASSLEGGAGELFF
>TRBD2|TRBV11-2|.|TRBJ2-7
TGTGCCAGCAGCTTCGCTAGCGGGGACTACGAGCAGTACTTC
CASSFASGDYEQYF
>.|TRBV2|.|TRBJ2-7
TGTGCCAGCAGTGTAAGTCCTAGTGGGGGCGAGCAGTACTTC
CASSVSPSGGEQYF
>.|TRBV6-5|once|TRBJ1-5
TGTGCCAGCAGTTTCCCCGGGGGAGCCCAGCATTTT
CASSFPGGAQHF
>TRBD2|TRBV5-1|once|TRBJ2-7
TGCGCCAGCAGCTTGGCTAGCGGGAGCTCCTACGAGCAGTACTTC
CASSLASGSSYEQYF
>.|TRBV7-2|once|TRBJ2-3
TGTGCCAGCAGCTTTGGCGACTATGGGGGCACAGATACGCAGTATTTT
CASSFGDYGGTDTQYF
>.|TRBV6-5|.|TRBJ2-2
TGTGCCAGCAGTTACTCAGGGTCCGGGGAGCTGTTTTTT
CASSYSGSGELFF
>TRBD1|TRBV5-5|once|TRBJ1-4
TGTGCCAGCAGCCCGGACAGGGTACCTAATGAAAAACTGTTTTTT
CASSPDRVPNEKLFF
>TRBD1|TRBV6-6|medium-sized|TRBJ2-5
TGTGCCAGCAGTCAGGGACAGGGGGCGTTTTCCGAGACCCAGTACTTC
CASSQGQGAFSETQYF
>.|TRBV6-5|few|TRBJ1-1
TGTGCCAGCAGCCACGCGGTGAACACTGAAGCTTTCTTT
CASSHAVNTEAFF
>.|TRBV7-3|.|TRBJ2-5
TGTGCCAGCAGCTCCGCCGGGATAGATCAAGAGACCCAGTACTTC
CASSSAGIDQETQYF
>TRBD1|TRBV11-2|once|TRBJ1-2
TGTGCCAGCAGCTCTACGGACAGGGTCAACTATGGCTACACCTTC
CASSSTDRVNYGYTF
>.|TRBV28|.|TRBJ2-7
TGTGCCAGCAGACCCGAGGGGGGTCGGCACGAGCAGTACTTC
CASRPEGGRHEQYF
>TRBD2|TRBV6-5|few|TRBJ2-2
TGTGCCAGCAGTGCCCAGGGAGGGACCGGGGAGCTGTTTTTT
CASSAQGGTGELFF
>.|TRBV19|.|TRBJ2-7
TGTGCCAGTAGTACCCCACATTCGGGGAGCTACGAGCAGTACTTC
CASSTPHSGSYEQYF
>TRBD2|TRBV4-1|.|TRBJ2-1
TGCGCCAGCAGCCAAGATAGACTAGCGGGGGGAAATGAGCAGTTCTTC
CASSQDRLAGGNEQFF
>.|TRBV21-1|.|TRBJ2-3
TGTGCCAGCAGCAAAGGGATGAACCTAGGACAGTCCCCACCCTTTAGCACAGATACGCAGTATTTT
CASSKGMNLGQSPPFSTDTQYF
>.|TRBV27|.|TRBJ2-7
TGTGCCAGCAGTCTGGGGTTACCCCGGTCCTACGAGCAGTACTTC
CASSLGLPRSYEQYF
>TRBD2|TRBV7-2|.|TRBJ2-4
TGTGCCAGCAGCTTGCCGGGACTAGCGGGATCGGGGAACATTCAGTACTTC
CASSLPGLAGSGNIQYF
>.|TRBV19|.|TRBJ2-2
TGTGCCAGCAAGGGTTGGGGGGATGACACCGGGGAGCTGTTTTTT
CASKGWGDDTGELFF
>TRBD1|TRBV6-5|.|TRBJ2-5
TGTGCCAGCAGTTACCTAGCAGGGGGCCTGGAGACCCAGTACTTC
CASSYLAGGLETQYF
>.|TRBV5-6|.|TRBJ1-1
TGTGCCAGCAGCTTGGCATGGGGGGACACTGAAGCTTTCTTT
CASSLAWGDTEAFF
>.|TRBV6-6|.|TRBJ2-3
TGTGCCAGCACCCGAATACGGGGAGGAATAGAAGATACGCAGTATTTT
CASTRIRGGIEDTQYF
>.|TRBV13|.|TRBJ2-1
TGTGCCAGCAGTGAGGGGGGGACATTGAATGAGCAGTTCTTC
CASSEGGTLNEQFF
>TRBD2|TRBV28|.|TRBJ2-7
TGTGCCAGCAGTTTTGGTAGCGGGAACTACGAGCAGTACTTC
CASSFGSGNYEQYF